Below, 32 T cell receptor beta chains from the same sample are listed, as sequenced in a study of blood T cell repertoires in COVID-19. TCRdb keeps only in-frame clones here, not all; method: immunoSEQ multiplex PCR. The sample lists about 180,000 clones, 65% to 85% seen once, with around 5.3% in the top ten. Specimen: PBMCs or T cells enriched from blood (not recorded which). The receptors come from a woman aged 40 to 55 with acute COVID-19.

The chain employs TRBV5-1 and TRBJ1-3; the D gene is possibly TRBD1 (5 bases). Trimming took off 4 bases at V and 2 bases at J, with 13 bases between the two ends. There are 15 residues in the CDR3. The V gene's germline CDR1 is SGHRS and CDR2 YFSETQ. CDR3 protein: CASSPASGPGNTIYF. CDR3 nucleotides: TGCGCCAGCAGCCCCGCCTCAGGGCCTGGAAACACCATATATTTT.

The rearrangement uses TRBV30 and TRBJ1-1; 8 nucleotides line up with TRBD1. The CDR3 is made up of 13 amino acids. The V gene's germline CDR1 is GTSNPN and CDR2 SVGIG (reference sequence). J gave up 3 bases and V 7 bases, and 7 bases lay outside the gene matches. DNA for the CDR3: TGTGCCTCCAAAGGACAGGGTGACACTGAAGCTTTCTTT. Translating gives CASKGQGDTEAFF.

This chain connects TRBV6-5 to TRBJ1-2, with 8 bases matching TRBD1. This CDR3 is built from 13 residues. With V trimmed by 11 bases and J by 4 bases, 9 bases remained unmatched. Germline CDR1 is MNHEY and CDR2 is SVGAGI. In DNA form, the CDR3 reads TGTGCCGCCCGCCCCGGGACAGGCTATGGCTACACCTTC. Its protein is CAARPGTGYGYTF.

In DNA form, the CDR3 reads TGTGCCAGCCAGGGGGTAGTCAGTAATGAGCAGTTCTTC. Its translation: CASQGVVSNEQFF. This chain links TRBV2 with TRBJ2-1; 7 bases are a match to TRBD1. Germline CDR1 is SNHLY and CDR2 is FYNNEI. J lost 7 bases, V lost 8 bases, and 8 bases had no gene match. The CDR3 is made up of 13 amino acids.

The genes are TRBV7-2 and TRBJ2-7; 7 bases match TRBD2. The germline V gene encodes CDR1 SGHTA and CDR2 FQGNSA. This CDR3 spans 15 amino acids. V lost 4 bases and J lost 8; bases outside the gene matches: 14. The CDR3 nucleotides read TGTGCCAGCAGCTCCGCCTCTAGCGGACCGGGCCAGCAGTACTTC. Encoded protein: CASSSASSGPGQQYF.

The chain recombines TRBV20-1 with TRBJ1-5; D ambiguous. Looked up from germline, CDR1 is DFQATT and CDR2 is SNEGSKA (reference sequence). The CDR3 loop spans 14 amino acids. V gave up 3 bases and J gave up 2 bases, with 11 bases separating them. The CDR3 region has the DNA TGCAGTGCTAGTGCCAGGAGGGGCAATCAGCCCCAGCATTTT. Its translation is CSASARRGNQPQHF.

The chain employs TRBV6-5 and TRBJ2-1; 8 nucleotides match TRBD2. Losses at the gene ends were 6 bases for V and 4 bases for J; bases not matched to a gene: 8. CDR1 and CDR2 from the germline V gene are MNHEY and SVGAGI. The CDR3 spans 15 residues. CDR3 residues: CASRLAGLNYNEQFF. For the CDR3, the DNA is TGTGCCAGCAGATTAGCGGGACTAAATTACAATGAGCAGTTCTTC.

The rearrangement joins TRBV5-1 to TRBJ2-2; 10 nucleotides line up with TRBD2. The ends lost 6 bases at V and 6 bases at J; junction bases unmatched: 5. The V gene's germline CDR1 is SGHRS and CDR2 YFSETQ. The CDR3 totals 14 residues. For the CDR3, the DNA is TGCGCCAGCAAAGTCGGGACTAGCGCCGGGGAGCTGTTTTTT. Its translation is CASKVGTSAGELFF.

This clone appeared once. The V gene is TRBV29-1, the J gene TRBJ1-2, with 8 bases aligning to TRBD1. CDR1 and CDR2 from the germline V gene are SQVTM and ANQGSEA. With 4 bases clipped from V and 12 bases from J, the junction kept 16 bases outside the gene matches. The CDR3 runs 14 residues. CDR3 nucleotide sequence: TGCAGCGTTGCCTGGACAGGGCGCCAGTCGTTCCACACCTTC. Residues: CSVAWTGRQSFHTF.

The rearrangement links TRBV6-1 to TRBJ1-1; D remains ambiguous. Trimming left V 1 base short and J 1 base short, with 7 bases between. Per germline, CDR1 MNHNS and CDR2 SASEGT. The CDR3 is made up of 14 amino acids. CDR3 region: CASSEVGSNTEAFF. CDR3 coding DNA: TGTGCCAGCAGTGAAGTCGGGTCGAACACTGAAGCTTTCTTT.

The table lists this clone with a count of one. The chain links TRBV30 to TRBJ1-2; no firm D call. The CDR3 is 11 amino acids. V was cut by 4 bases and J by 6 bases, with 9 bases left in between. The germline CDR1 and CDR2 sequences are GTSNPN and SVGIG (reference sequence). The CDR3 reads CAWTRADGYTF. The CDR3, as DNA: TGTGCCTGGACGCGGGCCGATGGCTACACCTTC.

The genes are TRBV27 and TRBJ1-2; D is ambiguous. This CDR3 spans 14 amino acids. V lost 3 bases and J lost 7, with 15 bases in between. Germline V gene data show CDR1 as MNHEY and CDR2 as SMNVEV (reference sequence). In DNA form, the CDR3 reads TGTGCCAGCAGTTTCCGAGGATTCGAGAGTGGCTACACCTTC. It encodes CASSFRGFESGYTF.

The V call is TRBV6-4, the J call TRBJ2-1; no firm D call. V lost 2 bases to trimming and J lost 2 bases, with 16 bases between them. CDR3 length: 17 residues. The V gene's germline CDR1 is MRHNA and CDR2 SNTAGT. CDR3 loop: CASSDDERSRTYNEQFF. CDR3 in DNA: TGTGCCAGCAGTGACGACGAGCGCTCTCGAACCTACAATGAGCAGTTCTTC.

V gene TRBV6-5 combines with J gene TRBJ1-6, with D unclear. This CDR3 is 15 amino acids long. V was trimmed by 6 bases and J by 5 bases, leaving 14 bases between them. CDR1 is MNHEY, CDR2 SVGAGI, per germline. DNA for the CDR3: TGTGCCAGCAGAGCCCAGACGGGAAATAATTCACCCCTCCACTTT. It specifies CASRAQTGNNSPLHF.

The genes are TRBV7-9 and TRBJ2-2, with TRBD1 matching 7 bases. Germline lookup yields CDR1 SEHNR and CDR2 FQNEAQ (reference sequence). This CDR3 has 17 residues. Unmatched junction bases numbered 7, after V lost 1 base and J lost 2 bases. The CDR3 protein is CASSLGGTALNTGELFF. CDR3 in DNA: TGTGCCAGCAGCTTAGGGGGGACAGCTCTAAACACCGGGGAGCTGTTTTTT.

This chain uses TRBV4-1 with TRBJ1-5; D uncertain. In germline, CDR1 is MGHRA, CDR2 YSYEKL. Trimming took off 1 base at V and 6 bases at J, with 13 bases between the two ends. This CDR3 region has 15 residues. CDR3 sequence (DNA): TGCGCCAGCAGCCAAGGACGGGGAGGCCCTCAGCCCCAGCATTTT. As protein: CASSQGRGGPQPQHF.

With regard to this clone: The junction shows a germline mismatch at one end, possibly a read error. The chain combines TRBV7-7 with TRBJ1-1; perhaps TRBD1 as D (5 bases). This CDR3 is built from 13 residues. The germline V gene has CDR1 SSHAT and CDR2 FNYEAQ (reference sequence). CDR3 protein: CASSLVDGGTAFF. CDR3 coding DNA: TGTGCTAGCAGCTTAGTCGATGGAGGGACAGCTTTCTTT.

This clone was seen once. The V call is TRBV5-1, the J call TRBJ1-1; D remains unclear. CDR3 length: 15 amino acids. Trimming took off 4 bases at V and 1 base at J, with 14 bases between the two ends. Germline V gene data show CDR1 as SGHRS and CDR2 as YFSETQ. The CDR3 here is CASSAGSRGNTEAFF. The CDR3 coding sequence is TGCGCCAGCAGCGCGGGAAGTCGAGGGAACACTGAAGCTTTCTTT.

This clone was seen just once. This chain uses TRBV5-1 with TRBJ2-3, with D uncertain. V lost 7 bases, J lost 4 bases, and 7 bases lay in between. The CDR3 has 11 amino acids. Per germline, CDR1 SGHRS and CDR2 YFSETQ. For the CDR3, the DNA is TGCGCCAGCCGGTTAGCAGATACGCAGTATTTT. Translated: CASRLADTQYF.

CDR3 sequence (DNA): TGTGCCAGCAGCCCCGTCGGGACTAGCTACAACTACGAGCAGTACTTC. It yields the protein CASSPVGTSYNYEQYF. This chain joins TRBV7-9 and TRBJ2-7, with 9 bases lining up with TRBD2. The ends lost 5 bases at V and 3 bases at J; junction bases unmatched: 11. Germline CDR1 and CDR2: SEHNR and FQNEAQ (reference sequence). This CDR3 has 16 amino acids.

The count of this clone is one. This CDR3 reads CAWTRGGVDTEAFF. As DNA, the CDR3 is TGTGCCTGGACCCGGGGGGGGGTGGACACTGAAGCTTTCTTT. This chain joins TRBV30 and TRBJ1-1; D might be TRBD1 (5 bases). The germline V gene encodes CDR1 GTSNPN and CDR2 SVGIG (reference sequence). The CDR3 is 14 amino acids. Trimming pared 4 bases from V and 3 bases from J, leaving 15 bases between.

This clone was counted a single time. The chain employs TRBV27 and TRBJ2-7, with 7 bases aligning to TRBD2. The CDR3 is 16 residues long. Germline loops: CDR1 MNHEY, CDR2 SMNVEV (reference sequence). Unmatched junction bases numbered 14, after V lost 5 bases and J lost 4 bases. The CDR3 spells CASSRTIGGREYEQYF. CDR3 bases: TGTGCCAGCAGTCGTACCATCGGCGGGAGAGAATACGAGCAGTACTTC.

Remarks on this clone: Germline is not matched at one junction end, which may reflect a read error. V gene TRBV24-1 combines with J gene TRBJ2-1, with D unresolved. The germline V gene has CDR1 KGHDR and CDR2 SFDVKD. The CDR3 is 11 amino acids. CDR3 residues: CATSTYDEQFF. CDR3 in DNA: TGTGCCACCAGTACCTACGATGAGCAGTTCTTC.

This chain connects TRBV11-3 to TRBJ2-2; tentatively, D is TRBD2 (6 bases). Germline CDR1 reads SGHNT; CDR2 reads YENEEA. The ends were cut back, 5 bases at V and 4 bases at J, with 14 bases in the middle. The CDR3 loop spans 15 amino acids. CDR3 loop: CASSHLAGGTGELFF. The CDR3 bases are TGTGCCAGCAGCCATTTAGCCGGGGGCACCGGGGAGCTGTTTTTT.

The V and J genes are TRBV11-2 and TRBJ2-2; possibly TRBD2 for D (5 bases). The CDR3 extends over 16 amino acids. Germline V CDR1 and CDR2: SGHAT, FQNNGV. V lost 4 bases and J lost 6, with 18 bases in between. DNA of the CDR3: TGTGCCAGCAGCTCGATAGGGTCCCCCGGGGCCGGGGAGCTGTTTTTT. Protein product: CASSSIGSPGAGELFF.

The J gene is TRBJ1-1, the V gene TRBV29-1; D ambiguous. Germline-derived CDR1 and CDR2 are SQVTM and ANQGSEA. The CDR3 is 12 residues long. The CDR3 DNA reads TGCACCGCTTACCGGGGTGAAACTGAAGCTTTCTTT. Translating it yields CTAYRGETEAFF.

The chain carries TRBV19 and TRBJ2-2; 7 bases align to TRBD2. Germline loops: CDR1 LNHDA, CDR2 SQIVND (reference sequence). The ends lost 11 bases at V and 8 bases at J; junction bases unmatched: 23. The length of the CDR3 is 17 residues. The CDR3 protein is CASTPLGPPSGLGELFF. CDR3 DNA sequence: TGTGCCTCGACTCCACTGGGCCCTCCCTCGGGACTAGGGGAGCTGTTTTTT.

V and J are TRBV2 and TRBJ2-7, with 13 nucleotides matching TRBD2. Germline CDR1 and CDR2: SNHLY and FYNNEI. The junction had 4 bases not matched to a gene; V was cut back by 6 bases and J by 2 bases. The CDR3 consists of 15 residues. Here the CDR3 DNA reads TGTGCCAGCAGCGCGGGACTAGCGGGAACCTACGAGCAGTACTTC. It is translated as CASSAGLAGTYEQYF.

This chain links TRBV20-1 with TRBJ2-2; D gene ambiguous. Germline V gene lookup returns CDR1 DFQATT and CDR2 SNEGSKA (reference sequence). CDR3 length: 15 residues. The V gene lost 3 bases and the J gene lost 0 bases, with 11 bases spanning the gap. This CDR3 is CSASSAATNTGELFF. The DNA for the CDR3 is TGCAGTGCTAGTTCTGCGGCAACGAACACCGGGGAGCTGTTTTTT.

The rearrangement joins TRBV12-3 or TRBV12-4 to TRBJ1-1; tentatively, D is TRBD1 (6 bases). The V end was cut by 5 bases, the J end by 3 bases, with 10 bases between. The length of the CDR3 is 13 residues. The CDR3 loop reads CASSTGPDTEAFF. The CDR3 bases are TGTGCCAGCAGTACAGGGCCGGACACTGAAGCTTTCTTT.

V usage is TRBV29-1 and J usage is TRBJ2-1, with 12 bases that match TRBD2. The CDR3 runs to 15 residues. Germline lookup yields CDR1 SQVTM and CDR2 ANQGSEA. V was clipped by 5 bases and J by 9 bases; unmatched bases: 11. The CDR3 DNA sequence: TGCAGCGTTCTTCTAGCGGGAGGGTATTCCGGTGAGCAGTTCTTC. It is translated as CSVLLAGGYSGEQFF.

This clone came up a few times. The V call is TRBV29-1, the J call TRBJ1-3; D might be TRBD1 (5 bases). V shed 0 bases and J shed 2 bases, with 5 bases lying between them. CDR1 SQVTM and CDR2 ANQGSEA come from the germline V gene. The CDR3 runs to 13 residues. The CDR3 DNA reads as TGCAGCGTTGAAGAGACAGCTGGAAACACCATATATTTT. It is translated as CSVEETAGNTIYF.